This TCR beta chain is from a study of tumor and adjacent non-tumor tissue in lung cancer. The study's findings and limits: Significantly higher TCR diversity was found in tumor than normal lung. Patients with more diverse tumor TCRs had worse survival. Normal lung showed higher cumulative top 100 clone frequency than tumor.

Three rounds of nested PCR, following a modified ARM-PCR protocol, produced the TCRbeta library. TCRdb processed the multiplex PCR reads anew with MiXCR; each CDR3 protein has one entry. The sample has more than 85,000 distinct CDR3 sequences, 61% seen once; the top ten hold about 15%. This sample's RNA came from whole unsorted tissue. Concerning this clonotype: The antigen remains unidentified.

V lost 10 bases, J lost 0 bases, and 17 bases stayed unmatched. The length of the CDR3 is 18 residues. CDR1 SGHTA and CDR2 FQGTGA come from the germline V gene. The receptor comes from a man in his 70s with non-small cell lung cancer. The chain links TRBV7-3 to TRBJ2-2; 7 nucleotides line up with TRBD1. Sequences were obtained from lung tumor tissue. The CDR3 nucleotides read TGTGCCAACACGCCCATCGATATGACAGGGTCGAACACCGGGGAGCTGTTTTTT. Residues: CANTPIDMTGSNTGELFF.